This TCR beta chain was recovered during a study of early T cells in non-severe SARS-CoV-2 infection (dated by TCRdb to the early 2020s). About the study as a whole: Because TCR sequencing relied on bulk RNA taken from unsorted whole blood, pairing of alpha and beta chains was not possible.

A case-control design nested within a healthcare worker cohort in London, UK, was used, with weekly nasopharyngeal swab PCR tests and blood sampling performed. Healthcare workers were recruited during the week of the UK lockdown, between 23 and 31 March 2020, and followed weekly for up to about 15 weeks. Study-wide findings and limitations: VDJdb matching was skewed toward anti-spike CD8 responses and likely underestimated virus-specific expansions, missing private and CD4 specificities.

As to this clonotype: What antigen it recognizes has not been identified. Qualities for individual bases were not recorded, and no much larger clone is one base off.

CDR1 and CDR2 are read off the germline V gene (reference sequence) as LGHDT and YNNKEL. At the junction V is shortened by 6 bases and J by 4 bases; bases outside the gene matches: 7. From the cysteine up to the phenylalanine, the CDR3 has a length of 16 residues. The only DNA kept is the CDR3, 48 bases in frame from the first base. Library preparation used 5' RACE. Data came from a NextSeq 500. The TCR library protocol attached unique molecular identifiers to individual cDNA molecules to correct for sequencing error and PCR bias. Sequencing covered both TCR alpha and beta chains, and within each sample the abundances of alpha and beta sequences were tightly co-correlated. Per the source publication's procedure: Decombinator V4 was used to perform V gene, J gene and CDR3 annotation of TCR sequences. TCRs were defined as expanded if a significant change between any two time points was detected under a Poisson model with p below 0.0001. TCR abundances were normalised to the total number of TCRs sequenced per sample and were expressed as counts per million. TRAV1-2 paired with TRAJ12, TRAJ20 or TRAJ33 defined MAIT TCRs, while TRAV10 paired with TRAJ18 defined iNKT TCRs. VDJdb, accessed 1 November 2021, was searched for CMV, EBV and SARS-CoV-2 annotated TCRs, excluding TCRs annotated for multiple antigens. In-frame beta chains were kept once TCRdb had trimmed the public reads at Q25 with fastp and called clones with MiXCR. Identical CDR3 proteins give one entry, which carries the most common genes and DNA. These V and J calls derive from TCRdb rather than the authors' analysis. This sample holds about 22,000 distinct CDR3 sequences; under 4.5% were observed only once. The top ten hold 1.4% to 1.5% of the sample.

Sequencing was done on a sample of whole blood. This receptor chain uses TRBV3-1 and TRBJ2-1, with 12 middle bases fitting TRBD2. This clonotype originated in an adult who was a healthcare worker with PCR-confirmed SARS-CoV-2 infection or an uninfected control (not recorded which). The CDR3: CASRRRLAGAYNEQFF. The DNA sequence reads TGTGCCAGCAGGCGACGACTAGCGGGGGCGTACAATGAGCAGTTCTTC.